A single T cell receptor beta chain is shown here with its context. Its antigen remains unidentified. CDR3 length: 13 residues. V dropped 0 bases and J dropped 7 bases, with 9 bases sitting between them. CDR1 and CDR2 from the germline V gene are LGHNA and YSLEER. This sample stems from a study of T-cell memory formation after mild COVID-19. General observations from the study: There was a balanced CD4/CD8 profile in clones contracting day 15 to 85, and later expanders leaned CD4+. CD4+ contracting clones lay mainly in CM and EM, CD8+ ones in EMRA. A subset of responding clones appeared in pre-infection memory, suggesting cross-reactive memory joined.

Amplification by 5'RACE using constant-segment primers produced TCR alpha and TCR beta cDNA libraries that carried sample barcodes and UMIs. TCRdb reprocessed the 5' RACE reads with MiXCR, giving one entry per CDR3 protein. The sample has 300,000 to 350,000 distinct CDR3 sequences; 15% to 20% are singletons. The sequenced sample consisted of PBMCs or a T cell subset sorted from them (not recorded which). The TCR comes from a young man who had mild COVID-19 (a few samples of this study predate the infection). Cell type and time point are not known. The chain uses TRBV4-3 and TRBJ1-2, with D unresolved. CDR3 in amino acids: CASSQEMGSGYTF. CDR3 in DNA: TGCGCCAGCAGCCAAGAAATGGGAAGTGGCTACACCTTC.